This T cell receptor beta chain was obtained from a study of blood T cell repertoires in COVID-19. Study summary: The analysed material was cDNA or gDNA that came from T cells, B-cell-depleted T cells, or PBMCs.

Seattle patient enrollment occurred during active infection, with longitudinal follow-up thereafter. The CDR3 has 12 residues. Trimming took 4 bases from V and 6 from J, leaving 5 bases between them. Germline lookup yields CDR1 KGHDR and CDR2 SFDVKD. Some clones are missing from TCRdb's copy, which holds only in-frame ones; the method was immunoSEQ multiplex PCR. The sample gives about 270,000 clones, about 88% of which show up once; over 1.3% is in the top ten. Sequencing input: peripheral blood. The rearrangement links TRBV24-1 to TRBJ1-4, with D hard to call. The TCR originated in a human donor with COVID-19, enrolled during active disease. The donor label of this sample is uncertain. The chain's CDR3 is CATSDPDEKLFF. The CDR3 DNA sequence: TGTGCCACCAGTGACCCCGATGAAAAACTGTTTTTT.